This TCR beta chain was sequenced in a study of T-cell memory formation after mild COVID-19. After removal of 5 bases from V and 2 bases from J, the junction contained 11 bases not matched to a gene. The length of the CDR3 is 17 residues. Germline loops: CDR1 SGHDN, CDR2 FVKESK. Regarding the study as a whole: The finding that pre-infection memory included some responding clones suggested that cross-reactive memory joined.

TCRdb itself ran the 5' RACE reads through MiXCR, one entry per CDR3 protein. The repertoire holds roughly 350,000 distinct CDR3 sequences, with roughly 21% as singletons. Worth noting for this clonotype: Antigen: not known.

The chain employs TRBV14 and TRBJ2-3; 9 bases match TRBD2. Source material: PBMCs or a T cell subset sorted from them (not recorded which). The origin of this receptor is an adult woman who had mild COVID-19 (a few samples of this study predate the infection). Cell type and time point are not known. The CDR3 nucleotides are TGTGCCAGCAGCAGAACTTTAGCGGGGGCCCTCACAGATACGCAGTATTTT. It encodes CASSRTLAGALTDTQYF. The full variable domain, with the rest looked up from reference TRBV14 and TRBJ2-3, is EAGVTQFPSHSVIEKGQTVTLRCDPISGHDNLYWYRRVMGKEIKFLLHFVKESKQDESGMPNNRFLAERTGGTYSTLKVQPAELEDSGVYFCASSRTLAGALTDTQYFGPGTRLTVL.